The entry that follows covers one TCR beta chain sequence. Its antigen is currently not known. Base qualities are not at hand, and no much larger clone is one base apart. Germline trimming: 3 bases from V, 4 bases from J; junction bases outside gene matches: 7. The CDR3, from cysteine to phenylalanine, totals 15 residues. Only CDR3 DNA remains: 45 bases, in frame from the first base. The germline V gene provides CDR1 MDHEN and CDR2 SYDVKM. The cohort was made up of 500 to 800 healthy bone marrow donors. Cohort members were all nominally healthy when sampled, although unrecorded immune exposures were likely present. The donor tested CMV seronegative, placing the donor among the approximately 360 seronegative members of the cohort. A peripheral blood sample was collected from each donor, and TCR beta sequencing was performed on peripheral blood mononuclear cells. The Qiagen DNeasy Blood Extraction Kit was used to extract genomic DNA from the blood cell samples.

The data derive from a study of cytomegalovirus exposure and HLA in healthy donors (dated by TCRdb to the late 2010s). Background for the entire study: An earlier analysis of approximately 590 of the donors reported 250 to 350 Gb of sequence data and 120 million or so unique TCR beta sequences from around 200 million T cells. An early release covering 550 to 650 HLA-typed donors comprised approximately 300 gigabases of sequencing data and tens of millions of unique TCR sequences. Of the approximately 400 genotyped donors, over 80% were placed in the genetic ancestry cluster associated with self-reported Caucasian donors. The aim of the study was to test whether cataloging public T cell receptors could identify signatures of past pathogen exposure. The study used immunosequencing to profile the T cell repertoires of more than 650 subjects and linked those repertoires to cytomegalovirus serostatus. Along with the roughly 610-subject first cohort, a separate validation cohort of over 90 different subjects was used. The study combined high-throughput TCR immunosequencing, statistical association of individual TCRs with disease status, and machine learning to predict cytomegalovirus infection status. In a later analysis, previously published TCR beta repertoires from more than 500 donors were re-analyzed and high-resolution HLA genotyping was added so that TCR occurrence patterns could be studied. In the later analysis, no new phenotypic data were used to find candidate immune exposures; instead, reliance was placed on TCR beta sequences and their occurrence across donors. In an earlier analysis of around 540 of the donors, high-throughput TCR beta sequencing was used to judge whether each TCR beta V gene segment behaved as functional or pseudogenic. Alongside the repertoire data, information on donor age, sex, ethnicity and CMV serostatus was compiled. A later genetic analysis used genome-wide SNP genotypes for about 60% of the roughly 700 donors, treating that subset as a discovery cohort. All discovery cohort repertoires had been generated on a single sequencing platform. Class I and class II HLA loci were covered by the typing at four-digit resolution. The number of donors typed differed by locus, with 629-630 for A, B, C, DRB1 and DQB1, roughly 520 for DQA1, about 610 for DPA1, and 472 for DPB1. Because of strong linkage in the cohort, roughly five DR-DQ haplotypes were treated as single units for association and clustering. Across under 500 genotyped donors of the cohort, an average of roughly 250,000 unique TCR beta nucleotide sequences per donor were sequenced, and around 20% of those sequences were non-productive.

General findings and caveats noted by the study authors: The earlier analysis of fewer than 750 of the donors excluded seventeen rarely observed V segments, including chromosome 9 orphons, because counts were too low. Linkage disequilibrium might explain the correlated functional status among segregating V segments, but an unknown experimental factor could not be excluded. Broadly in line with IMGT annotations, most TCR beta V segments showed up in productive rearrangements about 87% or about 30% of the time in an earlier analysis of approximately 600 of the donors. Presence/absence analyses assumed roughly uniform sequencing depth across donors, an assumption that may not hold. According to a later analysis, parvovirus B19, influenza, CMV and Epstein-Barr virus appeared linked to several top co-occurrence clusters. Because HLA typing was unavailable for some donors at each locus, only the typed subset was used in association tests. The 87-base-pair reads could not distinguish some IMGT-functional V segments, including TRBV6-2 and TRBV6-3, so those segments were excluded. Immune exposure information for the cohort was limited to CMV serostatus. The classifier was reported to diagnose cytomegalovirus status with high specificity and sensitivity in both the original and validation cohorts. A further reported finding was that TCR beta sequences accurately predicted the HLA-A and HLA-B alleles for most subjects in the first cohort. When HLA alleles, especially DR and DQ, strongly co-occurred, attributing TCR associations to individual alleles was difficult. V-gene and J-gene trimming of TCR beta chains was associated with a missense DCLRE1C variant in a later genetic analysis, and the association was replicated in an independent cohort. A cluster of highly shared sequence variants was judged likely to represent a technical artifact of the sequencing pipeline. The cohort was sequenced for TCR beta chains only, and without alpha or paired-chain data the features that could be detected were limited. According to the authors, the approach could potentially be generalized to other disease states and immunological phenotypes. In a later analysis, most CMV-associated TCR beta chains were found to appear HLA-restricted, with HLA associations seemingly driven largely by CMV exposure. In a later analysis, TCR association rates were found to vary across HLA loci, with the most associated TCRs seen for DRB1 alleles and the fewest for HLA-C alleles. A total of 150 to 200 TCR beta chains were listed by the study as associated with cytomegalovirus. In vitro tests confirmed that three of the cytomegalovirus-associated TCR beta chains recognize cytomegalovirus antigens. Compared with equally common non-associated chains, HLA-associated TCR beta chains in a later analysis were more clonally expanded and had lower generation probabilities. A later analysis associated about 17,000 TCR beta sequences with specific HLA alleles at a false discovery rate of 0.05. In a later genetic analysis, fewer N-insertions in productive TCRs were reported among donors in an Asian-associated ancestry cluster than the roughly 640-donor mean. Most TCR sequences were observed very rarely across donors, whereas some public TCRs were present in many individuals.

Libraries were made using the immunoSEQ multiplex PCR assay. A mixture of 60 forward primers for TCR Vbeta segments and 13 reverse primers for TCR Jbeta segments was used in the multiplex PCR. A multiplex PCR assay on genomic DNA amplified the CDR3 region of rearranged TCR beta genes. The amplified TCR beta libraries were sequenced on the Illumina HiSeq System as 87-base-pair reads. As for the original processing: A later analysis tallied approximately 87 million unique TCR beta chains across the 666 repertoires, and some 10 million of those chains were shared by two or more donors. Raw reads were error-corrected and collapsed into unique sequences by a nearest-neighbor algorithm in which closely related sequences were merged to remove PCR and sequencing errors. To assign V, D and J gene segments, CDR3 sequences were aligned to IMGT reference sequences. Each retained sequence needed at least a six-nucleotide match to both a V gene segment and a J gene segment. A rearrangement was called productive if the CDR3 had no stop codons and remained in frame with V and J, and every other rearrangement was called non-productive. CDR3 was defined by IMGT convention, running from the second conserved V-encoded cysteine to the conserved J-encoded phenylalanine. Sequences without an unambiguous match to a single V gene segment were excluded from the earlier analysis of several hundred of the donors. In an earlier analysis of some 590 of the donors, a V segment was called functional when productive rearrangements were above 56.7%, and segregating when the standard deviation between donors exceeded 5%. To diagnose cytomegalovirus status from the catalog of TCR beta chain sequences, a statistical classification framework was built. A later analysis assigned V and J genes by comparing TCR nucleotide sequences with IMGT/GENE-DB human TR gene sequences. A later analysis assigned CDR3 sequences and most-parsimonious VDJ recombination scenarios with the TCRdist pipeline. In a later analysis, every TCR beta chain was defined by the combination of its CDR3 amino acid sequence and its V-gene family, and reads without a unique V-gene family were dropped. In a later analysis, 450 to 600 highly shared, low-generation-probability nucleotide sequences were removed to address suspected cross-contamination and a sequencing artifact. For each public chain, a later analysis derived a clonal expansion index from normalized ranks of inferred template counts within each repertoire. Generation probabilities in a later analysis came from a VDJ recombination model fitted to out-of-frame rearrangements, and those results were checked against IGoR. Hypergeometric tests were used in a later analysis to score TCR-TCR, TCR-HLA and TCR-CMV co-occurrence, with a repertoire-size bias correction applied to the TCR pairs. In a later analysis, false discovery rates were estimated by permuting HLA or CMV assignments 20 times. In a later analysis, co-occurring TCRs were grouped using DBSCAN, with TCRdist sequence similarity added in when clustering inside HLA-allele-positive subsets. Repertoires with fewer than 30,000 or more than 120,000 public chains were left out of co-occurrence clustering, as were several repertoires with anomalous nucleotide sharing. The table was pulled from immuneACCESS by TCRdb, which kept in-frame rearrangements only. Such tables lose some clones; where checked, under half of the loss comes from unresolved V genes, and the rest has no known cause. V, J and clone size are those of that table, while D and trimming were read from the DNA. Within this sample are about 140,000 clones, with around nine tenths of them counted one time only. The ten largest clones take up about 5% of the sample.

The TCR was taken from a woman in her twenties or thirties in good health and CMV-seronegative. Sample: PBMCs. The sequence is built from TRBV28 and TRBJ2-3, with 7 central nucleotides matching TRBD2. The bases are TGTGCCAGCAGTTTCATGGCGGGAGAGTCAGATACGCAGTATTTT. It encodes CASSFMAGESDTQYF. Here the CDR3 is joined to the reference TRBV28 and TRBJ2-3 genes, and the full variable domain is: DVKVTQSSRYLVKRTGEKVFLECVQDMDHENMFWYRQDPGLGLRLIYFSYDVKMKEKGDIPEGYSVSREKKERFSLILESASTNQTSMYLCASSFMAGESDTQYFGPGTRLTVL.